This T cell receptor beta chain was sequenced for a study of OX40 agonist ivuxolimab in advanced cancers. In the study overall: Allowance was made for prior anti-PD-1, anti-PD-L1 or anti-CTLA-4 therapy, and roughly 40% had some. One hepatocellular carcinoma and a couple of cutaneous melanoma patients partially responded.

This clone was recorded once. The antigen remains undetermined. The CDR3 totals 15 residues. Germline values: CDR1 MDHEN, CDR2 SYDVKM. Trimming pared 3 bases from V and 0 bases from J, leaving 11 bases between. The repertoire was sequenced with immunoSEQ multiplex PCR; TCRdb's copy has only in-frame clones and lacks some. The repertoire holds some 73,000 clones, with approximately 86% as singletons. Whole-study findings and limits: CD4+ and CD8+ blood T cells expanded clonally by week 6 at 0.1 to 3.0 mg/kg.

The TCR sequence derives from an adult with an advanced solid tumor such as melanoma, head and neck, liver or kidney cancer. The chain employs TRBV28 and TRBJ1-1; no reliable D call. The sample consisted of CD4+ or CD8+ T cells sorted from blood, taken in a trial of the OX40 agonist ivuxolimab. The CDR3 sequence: CASSFGVSLNTEAFF. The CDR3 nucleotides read TGTGCCAGCAGTTTCGGGGTCAGTTTGAACACTGAAGCTTTCTTT. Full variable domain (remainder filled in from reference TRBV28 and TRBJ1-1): DVKVTQSSRYLVKRTGEKVFLECVQDMDHENMFWYRQDPGLGLRLIYFSYDVKMKEKGDIPEGYSVSREKKERFSLILESASTNQTSMYLCASSFGVSLNTEAFFGQGTRLTVV.